Listed here are 11 T cell receptor beta chains from one sample, sequenced in a study of post-analysis software for immune sequencing data. Study-level findings and limits: Patients carried roughly 5 TRBV segments more frequently than controls did, and TRBV5-6, TRBV5-1 and TRBV20-1 were among them.

These TCRs are of unknown antigen specificity. Unique molecular identifiers were carried by the TCR beta cDNA libraries. TCRdb fed the PCR reads into MiXCR, producing one record per CDR3 protein. This table has 800,000 to 950,000 distinct CDR3 sequences, 53% appearing once. The sample comprised blood. These receptors were obtained from a girl aged 10 to 17 with multiple sclerosis.

As DNA, the CDR3 is TGTGCCAGCAGCTTACTTGGTAGTACAGGGCGGGCTTTCGACTATGGCTACACCTTC. This gives the protein CASSLLGSTGRAFDYGYTF. The chain couples TRBV7-9 to TRBJ1-2; perhaps TRBD1 as D (6 bases). V was pared by 2 bases and J by 3 bases, with 25 bases between. The CDR3 spans 19 residues. Germline values: CDR1 SEHNR, CDR2 FQNEAQ (reference sequence).

J is TRBJ2-7 and V is TRBV3-1; D is possibly TRBD2 (6 bases). Germline CDR1 reads LGHDT; CDR2 reads YNNKEL (reference sequence). Trimming took off 2 bases at V and 6 bases at J, with 14 bases between the two ends. The CDR3 contains 14 residues. CDR3 bases: TGTGCCAGCAGCCAAAGGGGTCGGGAGTTCGAGCAGTACTTC. Its protein is CASSQRGREFEQYF.

This chain uses TRBV10-3 with TRBJ2-3, with D maybe TRBD2 (5 bases). V was shortened by 10 bases and J by 0 bases, with 17 bases between the two germline ends. CDR3 length: 15 amino acids. Germline CDR1 ENHRY, CDR2 SYGVKD. CDR3 residues: CASQSSAASTDTQYF. CDR3 DNA sequence: TGTGCCAGCCAGTCCTCAGCGGCTAGCACAGATACGCAGTATTTT.

The chain couples TRBV20-1 to TRBJ2-7, with D hard to call. The CDR3 has 13 amino acids. V was trimmed by 6 bases and J by 3 bases, leaving 15 bases between them. CDR1 is DFQATT and CDR2 is SNEGSKA in the germline V gene (reference sequence). The chain's CDR3 is CSAESPSDYEQYF. The CDR3 DNA reads TGCAGTGCGGAGTCCCCTTCCGACTACGAGCAGTACTTC.

The gene calls are TRBV15 and TRBJ2-7; 7 bases fit TRBD1. The germline V gene encodes CDR1 LNHNV and CDR2 YYDKDF (reference sequence). With V trimmed by 0 bases and J by 1 base, 3 bases remained unmatched. The CDR3 covers 15 residues. CDR3 residues: CATSRDGGQSYEQYF. CDR3 DNA: TGTGCCACCAGCAGAGATGGGGGACAGTCCTACGAGCAGTACTTC.

V and J are TRBV12-3 or TRBV12-4 and TRBJ2-4; a weak D match, TRBD1 (6 bases). Trimming stripped 6 bases from V and 0 bases from J, with 18 bases between. The CDR3 has 17 amino acids. In DNA form, the CDR3 reads TGTGCCAGCAGAATGTACGGACAGCAGATAGCCAAAAACATTCAGTACTTC. Protein sequence: CASRMYGQQIAKNIQYF.

The chain is built from TRBV3-1 and TRBJ1-2; 9 bases line up with TRBD1. This CDR3 comprises 13 residues. Per the germline V gene, CDR1 is LGHDT and CDR2 is YNNKEL (reference sequence). With 2 bases clipped from V and 6 bases from J, the junction kept 1 base outside the gene matches. CDR3 sequence: CASSQRDRDGYTF. In nucleotides, the CDR3 is TGTGCCAGCAGCCAAAGGGACAGGGATGGCTACACCTTC.

This clonotype was detected a few times. The rearrangement links TRBV20-1 to TRBJ2-7, with D possibly being TRBD2 (6 bases). CDR3 length: 13 residues. Trimming stripped 6 bases from V and 4 bases from J, with 16 bases between. Germline V CDR1 and CDR2: DFQATT, SNEGSKA (reference sequence). The CDR3: CSAQDREIYEQYF. The CDR3 DNA is TGCAGTGCGCAAGACCGGGAGATATACGAGCAGTACTTC.

This clonotype was observed a few times. The chain carries TRBV29-1 and TRBJ2-1; D tentatively fits TRBD1 or TRBD2 (5 bases each). Germline CDR1 reads SQVTM; CDR2 reads ANQGSEA. This CDR3 is built from 12 residues. V was pared by 7 bases and J by 4 bases, with 11 bases between. CDR3 sequence (DNA): TGCAGCGGAGGGGACCCGTACAATGAGCAGTTCTTC. It yields the protein CSGGDPYNEQFF.

The chain recombines TRBV5-1 with TRBJ2-5; D perhaps matches TRBD1 (6 bases). Looked up from germline, CDR1 is SGHRS and CDR2 is YFSETQ. The CDR3 covers 15 residues. Trimming stripped 3 bases from V and 1 base from J, with 13 bases between. Written as DNA, the CDR3 is TGCGCCAGCAGCTATGGCAGGGGCCCCCAAGAGACCCAGTACTTC. Protein product: CASSYGRGPQETQYF. The full variable domain, its missing parts supplied by reference TRBV5-1 and TRBJ2-5, is KAGVTQTPRYLIKTRGQQVTLSCSPISGHRSVSWYQQTPGQGLQFLFEYFSETQRNKGNFPGRFSGRQFSNSRSEMNVSTLELGDSALYLCASSYGRGPQETQYFGPGTRLLVL.

The chain is built from TRBV5-1 and TRBJ1-1; maybe TRBD1 (6 bases). Germline CDR1 is SGHRS and CDR2 is YFSETQ. The CDR3 sequence is 15 residues long. The V and J ends lost 3 bases and 4 bases respectively, with 16 bases between them. CDR3: CASSSAGGAGTEAFF. The CDR3 bases are TGCGCCAGCAGCTCAGCCGGGGGCGCGGGCACTGAAGCTTTCTTT.